This T cell receptor beta chain was sequenced in a study of shared clonotypes between healthy human individuals. General observations from the study: Estimated clonotype richness was generally higher in naive than memory subsets.

Some clones are missing from TCRdb's copy, which holds only in-frame ones; the method was immunoSEQ multiplex PCR. The table shows under 1,100,000 clones, with around 74% occurring only once. As to this clone: The target antigen is unknown. Other DNA sequences in this sample translate to the same CDR3.

The germline V gene has CDR1 MNHNS and CDR2 SASEGT. J gave up 3 bases and V 6 bases, and 7 bases lay outside the gene matches. This CDR3 spans 15 amino acids. The specimen sequenced was memory CD4+ T cells sorted from blood. Subset in this sample: CD45RA-negative fraction. This receptor was taken from a man younger than 35 in good health. The chain has TRBV6-1 and TRBJ1-5, with TRBD1 matching over 8 bases. The CDR3 nucleotides read TGTGCCAGCAGCCGCGACAGGGGCTCCAATCAGCCCCAGCATTTT. Encoded protein: CASSRDRGSNQPQHF.